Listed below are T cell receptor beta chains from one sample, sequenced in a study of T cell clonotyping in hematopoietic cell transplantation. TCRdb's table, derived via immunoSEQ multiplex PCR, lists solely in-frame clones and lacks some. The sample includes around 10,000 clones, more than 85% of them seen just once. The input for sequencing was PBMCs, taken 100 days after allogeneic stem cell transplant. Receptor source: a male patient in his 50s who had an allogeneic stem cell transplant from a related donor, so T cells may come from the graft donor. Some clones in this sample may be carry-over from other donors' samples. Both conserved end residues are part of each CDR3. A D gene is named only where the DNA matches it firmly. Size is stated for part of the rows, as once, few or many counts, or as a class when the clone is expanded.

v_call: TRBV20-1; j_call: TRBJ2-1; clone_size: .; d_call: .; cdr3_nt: TGCAGTGCTAGAGATTCCAATGAGCAGTTCTTC; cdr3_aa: CSARDSNEQFF
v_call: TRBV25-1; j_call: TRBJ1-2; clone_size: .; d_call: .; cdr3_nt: TGTGCCAGCAGTGAAGACAGCGCCCCTAGTTATGGCTACACCTTC; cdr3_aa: CASSEDSAPSYGYTF
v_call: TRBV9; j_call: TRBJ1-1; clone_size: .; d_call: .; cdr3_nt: TGTGCCAGCAGCGTAGGGGGGTCGGACACTGAAGCTTTCTTT; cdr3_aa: CASSVGGSDTEAFF
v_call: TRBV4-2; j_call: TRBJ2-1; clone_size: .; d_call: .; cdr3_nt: TGTGCCAGCAGCCAATTAGTTGGAGACAATGAGCAGTTCTTC; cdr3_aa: CASSQLVGDNEQFF
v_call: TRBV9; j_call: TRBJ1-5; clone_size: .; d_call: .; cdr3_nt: TGTGCCAGCAGCGGCGGACCGGGTCAGCCCCAGCATTTT; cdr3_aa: CASSGGPGQPQHF
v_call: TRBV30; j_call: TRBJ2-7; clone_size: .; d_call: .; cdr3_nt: TGTGCCTGGAGTGTACAGCCCGGGGGCGCCTACGAGCAGTACTTC; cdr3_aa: CAWSVQPGGAYEQYF
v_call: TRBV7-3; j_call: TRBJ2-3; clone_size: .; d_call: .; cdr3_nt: TGTGCCAGCAGCAAAGGGATCAGCACAGATACGCAGTATTTT; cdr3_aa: CASSKGISTDTQYF
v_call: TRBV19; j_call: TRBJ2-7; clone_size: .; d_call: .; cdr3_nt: TGTGCCAGTAGTCTAAGTAGTTCCCCCTCCTACGAGCAGTACTTC; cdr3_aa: CASSLSSSPSYEQYF
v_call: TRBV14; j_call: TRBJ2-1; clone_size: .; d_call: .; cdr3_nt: TGTGCCAGCAGCCAAGGGCGGGGCCGATCGTTCAATGAGCAGTTCTTC; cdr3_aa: CASSQGRGRSFNEQFF
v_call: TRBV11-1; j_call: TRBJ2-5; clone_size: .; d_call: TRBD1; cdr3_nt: TGTGCCAGCAGCTTGGGACAGGGAGACGAGACCCAGTACTTC; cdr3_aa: CASSLGQGDETQYF
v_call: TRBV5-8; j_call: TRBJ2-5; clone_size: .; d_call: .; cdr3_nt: TGTGCCAGCAGCTTGGAGTACAGGGCGGAGACCCAGTACTTC; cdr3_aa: CASSLEYRAETQYF
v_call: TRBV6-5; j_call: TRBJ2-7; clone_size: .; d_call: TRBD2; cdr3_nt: TGTGCCAGCACCTCACAGACTAGCCCCGACTACGAGCAGTACTTC; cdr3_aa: CASTSQTSPDYEQYF
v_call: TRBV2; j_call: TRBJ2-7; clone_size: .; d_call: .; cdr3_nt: TGTGCCAGCAGTGTTCAGTCCTACGAGCAGTACTTC; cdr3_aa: CASSVQSYEQYF
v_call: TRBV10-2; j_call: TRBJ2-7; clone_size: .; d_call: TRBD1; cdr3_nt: TGCGCCAGCAGTGAGCCGGGACAGGGAACCTACGAGCAGTACTTC; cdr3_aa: CASSEPGQGTYEQYF
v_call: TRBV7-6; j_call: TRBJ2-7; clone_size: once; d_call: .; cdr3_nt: TGTGCCAGCAGCTTAGAGTCAACAGACGCGTCCTACGAGCAGTACTTC; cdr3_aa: CASSLESTDASYEQYF
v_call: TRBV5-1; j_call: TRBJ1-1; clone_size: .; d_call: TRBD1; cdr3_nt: TGCGCCAGCCGACAGGGAAACACTGAAGCTTTCTTT; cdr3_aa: CASRQGNTEAFF
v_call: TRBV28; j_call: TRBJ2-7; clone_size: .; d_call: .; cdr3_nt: TGTGCCAGCAGTTTTATGACCTACGAGCAGTACTTC; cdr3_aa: CASSFMTYEQYF
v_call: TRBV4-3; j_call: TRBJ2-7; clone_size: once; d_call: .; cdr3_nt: TGCGCCAGCAGCCAAGATGAGGGTCGGAGTGAGCAGTACTTC; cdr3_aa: CASSQDEGRSEQYF
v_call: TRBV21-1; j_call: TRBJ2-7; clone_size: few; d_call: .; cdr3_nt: TGTGCCAGCTTGGCGGGGGGGCCGGGCAGTACCTACGAGCAGTACTTC; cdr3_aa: CASLAGGPGSTYEQYF
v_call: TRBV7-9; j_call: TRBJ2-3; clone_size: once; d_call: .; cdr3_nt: TGTGCCAGCAGCCCACGGGCAATCGCTAGCACAGATACGCAGTATTTT; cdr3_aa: CASSPRAIASTDTQYF
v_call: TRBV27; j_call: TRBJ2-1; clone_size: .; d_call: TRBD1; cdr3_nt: TGTGCCAGCCGGACAGGGGCCACAAATGAGCAGTTCTTC; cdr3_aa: CASRTGATNEQFF
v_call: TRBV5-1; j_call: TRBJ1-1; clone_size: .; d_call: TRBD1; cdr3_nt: TGCGCCAGCAGCTTGGGAGACAGGGACACTGAAGCTTTCTTT; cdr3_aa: CASSLGDRDTEAFF
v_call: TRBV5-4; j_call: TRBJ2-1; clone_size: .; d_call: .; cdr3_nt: TGTGCCAGCAGTCCCGGCGGGTCTCTCGCCAATGAGCAGTTCTTC; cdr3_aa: CASSPGGSLANEQFF
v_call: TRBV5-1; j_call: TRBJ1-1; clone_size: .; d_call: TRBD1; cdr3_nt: TGCGCCAGCAGCCCGGGACAGGGACTGAACACTGAAGCTTTCTTT; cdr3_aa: CASSPGQGLNTEAFF
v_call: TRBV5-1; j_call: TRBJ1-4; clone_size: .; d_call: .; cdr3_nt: TGCGCCAGCAGCTTGGGGCGGACGGACCCGAATGAAAAACTGTTTTTT; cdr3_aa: CASSLGRTDPNEKLFF
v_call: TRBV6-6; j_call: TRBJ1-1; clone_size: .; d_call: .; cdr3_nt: TGTGCCAGCAGTTACTCGAAGGACGCTGGGGACACTGAAGCTTTCTTT; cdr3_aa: CASSYSKDAGDTEAFF
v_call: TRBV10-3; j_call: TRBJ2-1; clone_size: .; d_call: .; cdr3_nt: TGTGCCATCAGCGGGACACCCGGGGGGAGGGAGCAGTTCTTC; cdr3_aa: CAISGTPGGREQFF
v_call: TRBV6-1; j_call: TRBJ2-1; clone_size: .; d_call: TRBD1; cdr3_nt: TGTGCCAGCGGGTGGGGACAGGTCCTCAATGAGCAGTTCTTC; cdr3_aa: CASGWGQVLNEQFF
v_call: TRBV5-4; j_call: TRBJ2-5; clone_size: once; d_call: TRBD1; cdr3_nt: TGTGCCAGCGGCCCCGGGGACAGGGTAGAGACCCAGTACTTC; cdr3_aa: CASGPGDRVETQYF
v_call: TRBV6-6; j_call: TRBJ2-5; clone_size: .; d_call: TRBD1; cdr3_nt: TGTGCCAGCAGTTACTCGGGACAGGGCAGAGAGACCCAGTACTTC; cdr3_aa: CASSYSGQGRETQYF
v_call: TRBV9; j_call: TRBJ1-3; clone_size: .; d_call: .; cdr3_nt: TGTGCCAGCAGCGTATGGGGTTCTATGTCTGGAAACACCATATATTTT; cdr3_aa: CASSVWGSMSGNTIYF
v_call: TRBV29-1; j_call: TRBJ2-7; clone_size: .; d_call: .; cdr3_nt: TGCAGCGTTGTGGGGGGTTACAACGAGCAGTACTTC; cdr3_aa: CSVVGGYNEQYF
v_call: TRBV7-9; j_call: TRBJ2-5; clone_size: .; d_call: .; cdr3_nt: TGTGCCAGCAGCTTAACTGTACAAGAGACCCAGTACTTC; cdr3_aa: CASSLTVQETQYF
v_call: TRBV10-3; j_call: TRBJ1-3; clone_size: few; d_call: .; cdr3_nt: TGTGCCATCAGGGAGAGCTCTGGAAACACCATATATTTT; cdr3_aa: CAIRESSGNTIYF
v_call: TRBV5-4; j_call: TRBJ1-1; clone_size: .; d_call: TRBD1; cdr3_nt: TGTGCCAGCAGCAGCCGACAGGGACAAGCTTTCTTT; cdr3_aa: CASSSRQGQAFF
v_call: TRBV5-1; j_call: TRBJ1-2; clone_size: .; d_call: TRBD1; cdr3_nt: TGCGCCAGCAGCGGTGGGACAGCCGGGGGTGGCTACACCTTC; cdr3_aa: CASSGGTAGGGYTF
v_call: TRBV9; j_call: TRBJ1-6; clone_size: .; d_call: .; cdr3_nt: TGTGCCAGCAGCGTAGGTTCGACCCCAAATTACTCCTATAATTCACCCCTCCACTTT; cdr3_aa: CASSVGSTPNYSYNSPLHF
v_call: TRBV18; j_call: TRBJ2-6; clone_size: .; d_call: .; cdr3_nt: TGTGCCAGCTCACCGAGATCGGGGGATGGGGCCAACGTCCTGACTTTC; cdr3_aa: CASSPRSGDGANVLTF
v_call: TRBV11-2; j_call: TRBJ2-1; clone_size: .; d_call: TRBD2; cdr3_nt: TGTGCCAGCACCTTACTAGCGTCCCACAATGAGCAGTTCTTC; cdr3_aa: CASTLLASHNEQFF
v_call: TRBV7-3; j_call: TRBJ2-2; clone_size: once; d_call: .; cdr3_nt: TGTGCCAGCAGCTCGGGACCGATCACCGGGGAGCTGTTTTTT; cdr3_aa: CASSSGPITGELFF
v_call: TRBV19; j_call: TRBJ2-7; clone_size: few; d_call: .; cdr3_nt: TGTGCCAGTAAGCGAGGCAGGACGACGTCGGACGAGCAGTACTTC; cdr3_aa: CASKRGRTTSDEQYF
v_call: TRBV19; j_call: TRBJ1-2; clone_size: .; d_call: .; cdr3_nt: TGTGCCAGTAGTTGGAGGGCATATGGCTACACCTTC; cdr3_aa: CASSWRAYGYTF
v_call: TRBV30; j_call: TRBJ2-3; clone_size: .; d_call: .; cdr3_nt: TGTGCCTGGAGTTTGGGACCTCTCACAGATACGCAGTATTTT; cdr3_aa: CAWSLGPLTDTQYF
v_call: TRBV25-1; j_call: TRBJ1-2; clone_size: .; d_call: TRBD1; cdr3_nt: TGTGCCAGCAGTGAATATGGGACAGGGGTGGGCTATGGCTACACCTTC; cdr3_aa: CASSEYGTGVGYGYTF
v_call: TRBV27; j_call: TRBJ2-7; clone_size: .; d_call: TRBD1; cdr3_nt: TGTGCCAGCAGTACATACGGGACAGGGTTATACGAGCAGTACTTC; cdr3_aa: CASSTYGTGLYEQYF
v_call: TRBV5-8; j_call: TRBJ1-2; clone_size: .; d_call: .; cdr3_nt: TGTGCCAGCAGAAAACAGTATGGCTACACCTTC; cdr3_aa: CASRKQYGYTF
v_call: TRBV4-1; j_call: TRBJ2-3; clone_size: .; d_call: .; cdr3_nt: TGCGCCAGCAGCCAAGCCAGTAGGTTTACAGATACGCAGTATTTT; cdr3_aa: CASSQASRFTDTQYF